A selection of T cell receptor beta chains follows, all from one sample in a study of T cells in Graves' hyperthyroidism and ophthalmopathy. Each CDR3 protein is one row after TCRdb ran MiXCR on the multiplex PCR reads. The table lists 280,000 or so distinct CDR3 sequences, 20% to 25% of them singletons. The sequencing input was blood. Every receptor here comes from a man in his forties or fifties with Graves' hyperthyroidism that later progressed to Graves' ophthalmopathy. Both conserved end residues are part of each CDR3.

TRBV7-2,TRBJ2-5,15,CASSSRATDQETQYF
TRBV12-3/TRBV12-4,TRBJ2-5,14,CASSPDRNQETQYF
TRBV7-2,TRBJ2-3,17,CASSLAIGGGSTDTQYF
TRBV11-1,TRBJ1-2,13,CASSPERTYGYTF
TRBV7-9,TRBJ1-5,13,CASSLMGDQPQHF
TRBV7-2,TRBJ2-7,16,CASRTEPGHQFYEQYF
TRBV10-3,TRBJ2-7,13,CAISEPSVAEQYF
TRBV20-1,TRBJ1-6,17,CSARGDGSYRGNSPLHF
TRBV7-9,TRBJ2-3,15,CASSLGTLSTDTQYF
TRBV15,TRBJ2-7,14,CATSRDKHGQEQYF
TRBV7-3,TRBJ1-1,14,CASTPGLGATEAFF
TRBV20-1,TRBJ2-7,14,CSATTGTANYEQYF
TRBV28,TRBJ2-7,14,CASSSPGTYYEQYF
TRBV15,TRBJ2-7,16,CATSRGGGWSGGSQYF
TRBV30,TRBJ1-5,15,CVWSKGHSSNQPQHF
TRBV6-5,TRBJ1-3,16,CASSYDRFTSGNTIYF
TRBV30,TRBJ2-5,12,CAWSPLGETQYF
TRBV28,TRBJ2-7,16,CASSFYNRERVYEQYF
TRBV10-3,TRBJ1-2,14,CAISESSREHGYTF
TRBV15,TRBJ2-6,16,CATSREWGRGANVLTF
TRBV5-1,TRBJ2-7,15,CASSPDRDRSYEQYF
TRBV7-8,TRBJ2-5,14,CASSLVGEPETQYF
TRBV13,TRBJ1-2,16,CASRRNRDTSPDGYTF
TRBV3-1,TRBJ1-1,14,CASSQRTGNTEAFF
TRBV19,TRBJ2-7,15,CASSHTSTGMGEQYF
TRBV6-1,TRBJ1-2,15,CASSLLQGASYGYTF
TRBV28,TRBJ1-1,15,CASSSRRGVNTEAFF
TRBV30,TRBJ2-3,13,CAWAGVSTDTQYF
TRBV12-3/TRBV12-4,TRBJ2-7,16,CASSLRGQGFSYEQYF
TRBV12-3/TRBV12-4,TRBJ2-7,13,CASSPDYSYEQYF
TRBV28,TRBJ1-2,14,CASSLEGPRSGYTF
TRBV18,TRBJ1-1,14,CASSPLGQLAEAFF
TRBV15,TRBJ1-5,14,CATSRDRVGQPQHF
TRBV12-5,TRBJ2-5,13,CASGLAGQETQYF
TRBV20-1,TRBJ2-5,12,CSGRHWLETQYF
TRBV19,TRBJ2-2,14,CASSTYRESGELFF
TRBV19,TRBJ1-2,15,CASSPGAVSNYGYTF
TRBV12-3/TRBV12-4,TRBJ1-2,14,CASQPAGSWGGYTF
TRBV29-1,TRBJ1-2,13,CSASGIFRDGYTF
TRBV7-2,TRBJ2-5,14,CASRQSGGKETQYF
TRBV6-5,TRBJ1-1,17,CASSYADRGGGGTEAFF
TRBV9,TRBJ2-2,16,CASSPQTSSNTGELFF